This T cell receptor (beta chain) was documented in a study of cytomegalovirus exposure and HLA in healthy donors. Overall study results and limits: Subsequent analysis of the approximately 130 validation repertoires found a tendency for first-cohort TCR clusters to co-occur. Among TCR sequences, most were rare, though some public TCRs appeared in many donors. Specific recognition of CMV antigens was confirmed in vitro for a few chains (all CMV-associated).

About this clone: What it binds is unknown.

Trimming cost V 5 bases and J 5 bases; bases outside gene matches: 11. The length of the CDR3 is 15 residues. Germline loops: CDR1 MNHEY, CDR2 SMNVEV (reference sequence). TCRdb keeps only in-frame clones here, not all; method: immunoSEQ multiplex PCR. The data contain hundreds of thousands of clones, about nine tenths of them singletons. The sequence was collected from a woman between 18 and 30 years old in good health and CMV-seronegative. The sequenced material came from PBMCs. The chain employs TRBV27 and TRBJ2-7, with 8 bases fitting TRBD1. As DNA, the CDR3 is TGTGCCAGCAGTATCTATCAGGGGGCAGTCGACGAGCAGTACTTC. Its protein product is CASSIYQGAVDEQYF.